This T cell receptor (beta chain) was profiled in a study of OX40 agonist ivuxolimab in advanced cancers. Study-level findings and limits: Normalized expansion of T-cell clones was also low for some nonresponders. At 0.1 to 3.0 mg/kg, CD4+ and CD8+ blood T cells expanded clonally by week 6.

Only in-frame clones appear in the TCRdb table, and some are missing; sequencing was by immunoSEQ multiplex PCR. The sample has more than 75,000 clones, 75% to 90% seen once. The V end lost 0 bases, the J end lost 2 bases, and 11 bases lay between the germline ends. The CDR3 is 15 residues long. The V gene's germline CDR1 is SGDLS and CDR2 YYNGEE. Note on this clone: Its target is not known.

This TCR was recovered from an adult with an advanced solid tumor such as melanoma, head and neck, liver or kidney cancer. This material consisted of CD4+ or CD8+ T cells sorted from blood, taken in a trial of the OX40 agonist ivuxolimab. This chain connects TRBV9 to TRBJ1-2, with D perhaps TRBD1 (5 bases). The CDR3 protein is CASSVGQGNNYGYTF. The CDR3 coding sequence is TGTGCCAGCAGCGTAGGGCAGGGTAACAACTATGGCTACACCTTC.